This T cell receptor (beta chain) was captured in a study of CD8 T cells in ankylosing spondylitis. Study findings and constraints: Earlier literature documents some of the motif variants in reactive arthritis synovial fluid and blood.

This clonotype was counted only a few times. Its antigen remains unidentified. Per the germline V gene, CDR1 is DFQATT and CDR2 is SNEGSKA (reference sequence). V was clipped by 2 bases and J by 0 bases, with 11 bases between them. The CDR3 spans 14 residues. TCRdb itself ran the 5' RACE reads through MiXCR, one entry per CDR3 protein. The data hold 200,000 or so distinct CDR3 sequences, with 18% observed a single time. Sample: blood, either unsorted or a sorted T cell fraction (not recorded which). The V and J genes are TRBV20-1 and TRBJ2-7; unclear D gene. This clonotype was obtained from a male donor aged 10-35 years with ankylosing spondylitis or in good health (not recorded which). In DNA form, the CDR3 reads TGCAGTGCTAGACGCGGATCTTCCTCCTACGAGCAGTACTTC. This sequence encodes CSARRGSSSYEQYF.